These T cell receptor beta chains were read from a single sample in a study of blood T cell repertoires in COVID-19. Sequenced by immunoSEQ multiplex PCR; TCRdb stores in-frame clones only, minus some. This repertoire shows about 180,000 clones, roughly 85% found once; its top ten account for 18%. The specimen sequenced was PBMCs or T cells enriched from blood (not recorded which). All receptors come from a man aged 55 to 70 who had recovered from COVID-19. Both conserved end residues are part of each CDR3. D genes are given only for firm matches. Clone size is not always given. Where it is, it says once, few, many or a class for expanded clones.

d_call	j_call	clone_size	v_call	cdr3_aa	cdr3_nt
NA	TRBJ2-7	few	TRBV2	CASSGSAREQYF	TGTGCCAGCAGTGGGTCTGCCCGGGAGCAGTACTTC
TRBD1	TRBJ1-2	NA	TRBV5-1	CASSLRTGGDGYTF	TGCGCCAGCAGCTTGCGGACAGGAGGGGATGGCTACACCTTC
NA	TRBJ2-2	few	TRBV12-5	CASGFYNTGELFF	TGTGCTAGTGGTTTTTATAACACCGGGGAGCTGTTTTTT
NA	TRBJ1-5	NA	TRBV7-2	CASSLDRGPQHF	TGTGCCAGCAGCTTAGACCGGGGGCCCCAGCATTTT
NA	TRBJ1-2	few	TRBV28	CASSSLDGYTF	TGTGCCAGCAGTTCTCTTGATGGCTACACCTTC
TRBD1	TRBJ2-7	NA	TRBV19	CASSILWTGVSEQYF	TGTGCCAGTAGTATACTTTGGACAGGGGTCTCCGAGCAGTACTTC
NA	TRBJ1-5	few	TRBV6-5	CATGVGQPQHF	TGTGCCACGGGGGTCGGTCAGCCCCAGCATTTT
TRBD1	TRBJ2-2	NA	TRBV27	CASRVIPGQGASGELFF	TGTGCCAGCAGAGTAATTCCGGGACAGGGGGCCAGCGGGGAGCTGTTTTTT
TRBD2	TRBJ2-1	NA	TRBV28	CASSTGTSGRMSYNEQFF	TGTGCCAGCAGTACCGGGACTAGCGGGAGGATGTCCTACAATGAGCAGTTCTTC
TRBD2	TRBJ2-1	NA	TRBV7-3	CASSSLAGSYNEQFF	TGTGCCAGCAGCTCTCTAGCGGGATCCTACAATGAGCAGTTCTTC
NA	TRBJ1-1	NA	TRBV5-1	CASNTVDSNTEAFF	TGCGCCAGCAATACCGTGGACAGTAACACTGAAGCTTTCTTT
TRBD2	TRBJ2-5	NA	TRBV3-1/TRBV3-2	CASSQVSPSGEETQYF	TGTGCCAGCAGCCAAGTTTCCCCTAGCGGGGAAGAGACCCAGTACTTC
TRBD1	TRBJ2-5	NA	TRBV19	CASSIDYRGAFQETQYF	TGTGCCAGTAGTATAGATTACAGGGGGGCTTTCCAAGAGACCCAGTACTTC
NA	TRBJ1-4	NA	TRBV15	CATSKFRDMPEKLFF	TGTGCCACCAGCAAATTCCGGGACATGCCTGAAAAACTGTTTTTT
TRBD1	TRBJ2-2	NA	TRBV6-2/TRBV6-3	CASSYWTGRRSGELFF	TGTGCCAGCAGTTACTGGACAGGGAGGCGGTCCGGGGAGCTGTTTTTT
TRBD2	TRBJ2-7	NA	TRBV5-4	CASSLESGGRPRHEQYF	TGTGCCAGCAGCTTGGAAAGTGGCGGGAGGCCCCGCCACGAGCAGTACTTC
NA	TRBJ2-5	NA	TRBV28	CASSPDWGSPRAQYF	TGTGCCAGCAGTCCCGACTGGGGATCTCCCAGGGCCCAGTACTTC
NA	TRBJ2-2	few	TRBV21-1	CASNSLGQGPGELFF	TGTGCCAGCAACAGCTTGGGACAGGGTCCCGGGGAGCTGTTTTTT
NA	TRBJ1-6	few	TRBV4-1	CASSQEDASGGSPLHF	TGCGCCAGCAGCCAAGAGGATGCTTCGGGGGGTTCACCCCTCCACTTT
TRBD2	TRBJ2-1	many	TRBV7-3	CASSQGVAGGSNEQFF	TGTGCCAGCAGCCAAGGGGTAGCGGGAGGTAGCAATGAGCAGTTCTTC
NA	TRBJ2-2	NA	TRBV7-2	CASSLRSGGLTGELFF	TGTGCCAGCAGCTTAAGGAGTGGGGGCTTAACCGGGGAGCTGTTTTTT
TRBD2	TRBJ2-3	NA	TRBV27	CASRLAGDLTDTQYF	TGTGCCAGCCGACTAGCGGGAGACCTCACAGATACGCAGTATTTT
TRBD1	TRBJ1-3	NA	TRBV6-1	CASSEGTGTGNTIYF	TGTGCCAGCAGTGAAGGGACAGGGACTGGAAACACCATATATTTT
TRBD1	TRBJ2-7	NA	TRBV28	CASSLAGQGPHEQYF	TGTGCCAGCAGTTTAGCCGGACAGGGTCCCCACGAGCAGTACTTC
NA	TRBJ1-4	NA	TRBV5-1	CASSLGGRVDEKLFF	TGCGCCAGCAGCTTGGGCGGCAGGGTTGATGAAAAACTGTTTTTT
TRBD1	TRBJ1-1	NA	TRBV28	CASSKTGGAEAFF	TGTGCCAGCAGTAAAACAGGGGGCGCTGAAGCTTTCTTT
NA	TRBJ1-6	NA	TRBV5-4	CASSSQTDRNSPLHF	TGTGCCAGCAGCTCGCAGACAGACCGTAATTCACCCCTCCACTTT
TRBD1	TRBJ1-1	NA	TRBV28	CASSLAWGQKAFF	TGTGCCAGCAGTTTAGCTTGGGGACAGAAAGCTTTCTTT
TRBD1	TRBJ1-5	NA	TRBV7-2	CASSLAGTGGNQPQHF	TGTGCCAGCAGCTTAGCGGGGACAGGGGGCAATCAGCCCCAGCATTTT
TRBD2	TRBJ2-2	NA	TRBV7-9	CASSPGRANTGELFF	TGTGCCAGCAGCCCGGGGAGGGCGAACACCGGGGAGCTGTTTTTT
TRBD1	TRBJ1-4	NA	TRBV6-4	CASSDPPDREWSEKLFF	TGTGCCAGCAGTGACCCCCCCGACAGGGAATGGAGTGAAAAACTGTTTTTT
NA	TRBJ2-5	NA	TRBV7-2	CASSPGRRYQETQYF	TGTGCCAGCAGCCCCGGGAGACGCTACCAAGAGACCCAGTACTTC
NA	TRBJ2-6	NA	TRBV24-1	CATRGPGVSGANVLTF	TGTGCCACCAGAGGTCCGGGGGTCTCTGGGGCCAACGTCCTGACTTTC
NA	TRBJ2-7	NA	TRBV6-5	CASSYGQVYEQYF	TGTGCCAGCAGTTACGGTCAGGTATACGAGCAGTACTTC
TRBD1	TRBJ1-6	NA	TRBV5-1	CASSRDRDNSPLHF	TGCGCCAGCAGCCGGGACAGGGATAATTCACCCCTCCACTTT
TRBD1	TRBJ2-7	NA	TRBV29-1	CSVLDRASRYEQYF	TGCAGCGTTTTGGACAGGGCATCTCGCTACGAGCAGTACTTC
NA	TRBJ2-1	once	TRBV24-1	CATGQLHEQFF	TGTGCCACTGGACAGTTACATGAGCAGTTCTTC
NA	TRBJ1-1	NA	TRBV7-8	CASSLGQANTEAFF	TGTGCCAGCAGCTTAGGACAGGCCAACACTGAAGCTTTCTTT
TRBD1	TRBJ1-1	few	TRBV11-3	CASSPGTGRTEAFF	TGTGCCAGCAGCCCGGGGACAGGGAGGACTGAAGCTTTCTTT
TRBD2	TRBJ2-7	NA	TRBV28	CASRPIGLAVLEQYF	TGTGCCAGCAGACCCATCGGGCTAGCGGTACTCGAGCAGTACTTC
TRBD1	TRBJ2-2	NA	TRBV9	CASSVGQGARDGELFF	TGTGCCAGCAGCGTAGGACAGGGGGCGCGAGACGGGGAGCTGTTTTTT
NA	TRBJ1-1	NA	TRBV5-1	CASSTQGYTEAFF	TGCGCCAGCAGCACACAGGGTTACACTGAAGCTTTCTTT
NA	TRBJ1-1	NA	TRBV4-1	CASSQDFGGGLEAFF	TGCGCCAGCAGCCAAGATTTCGGGGGGGGGCTTGAAGCTTTCTTT
TRBD1	TRBJ1-1	few	TRBV15	CATSSGQGRLEAFF	TGTGCCACCAGCTCGGGACAGGGGCGACTAGAAGCTTTCTTT
TRBD2	TRBJ2-7	NA	TRBV6-5	CASSYGLAAYEQYF	TGTGCCAGCAGTTACGGACTAGCGGCCTACGAGCAGTACTTC
NA	TRBJ1-3	once	TRBV12-3/TRBV12-4	CASSSGVGNTIYF	TGTGCCAGCAGTTCCGGAGTTGGAAACACCATATATTTT